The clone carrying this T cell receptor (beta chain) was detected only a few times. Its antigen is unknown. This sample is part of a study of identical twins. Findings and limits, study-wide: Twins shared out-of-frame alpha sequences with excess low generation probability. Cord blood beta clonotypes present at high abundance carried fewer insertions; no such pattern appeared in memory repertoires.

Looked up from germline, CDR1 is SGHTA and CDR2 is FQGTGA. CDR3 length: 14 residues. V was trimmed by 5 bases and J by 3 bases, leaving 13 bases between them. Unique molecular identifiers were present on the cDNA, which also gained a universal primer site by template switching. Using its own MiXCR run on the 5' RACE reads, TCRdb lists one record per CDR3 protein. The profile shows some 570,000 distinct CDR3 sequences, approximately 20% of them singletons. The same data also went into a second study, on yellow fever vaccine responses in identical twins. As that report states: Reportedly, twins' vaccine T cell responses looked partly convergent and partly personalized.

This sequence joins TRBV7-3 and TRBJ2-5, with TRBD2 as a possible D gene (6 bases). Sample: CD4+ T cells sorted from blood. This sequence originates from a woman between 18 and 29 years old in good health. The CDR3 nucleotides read TGTGCCAGCAGCCCCGGGAGACAGAAAGAGACCCAGTACTTC. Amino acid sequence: CASSPGRQKETQYF.